This entry concerns a single T cell receptor (beta chain). Its antigen is as yet unknown. The sample comes from a study of T cell responses to AZD1222 COVID-19 vaccine. Study-level findings and limits: Reportedly, nearly half of unique spike TCRs recognized epitopes outside B.1.351/B.1.1.7 mutations. With dominance at 160-218 and 743-854, vaccine-associated CD4 TCRs spanned spike.

Sequencing was performed with immunoSEQ multiplex PCR; in TCRdb, only in-frame clones are kept and a portion is missing. The table records some 100,000 clones, 88% of them present only once. V trimming: 3 bases; J trimming: 5 bases; junction bases outside the gene matches: 8. The CDR3 covers 15 residues. The germline gives CDR1 MNHEY, CDR2 SMNVEV (reference sequence). The genes are TRBV27 and TRBJ1-2; 8 bases fit TRBD1. The material was peripheral blood, obtained on day 0 of AZD1222 vaccination. The receptor's source is an adult in good health. Here the CDR3 reads CASSLVQGAPYGYTF. DNA of the CDR3: TGTGCCAGCAGTTTGGTCCAGGGGGCTCCGTATGGCTACACCTTC.